This note documents a single T cell receptor (beta chain) sequence. V shed 0 bases, J shed 7 bases, and the junction held 15 bases outside the gene matches. This CDR3 spans 17 amino acids. Germline CDR1 reads LGHNA; CDR2 reads YNFKEQ. This sample was taken from a study of T cell changes during pregnancy in multiple sclerosis. Sequencing was performed with immunoSEQ multiplex PCR; in TCRdb, only in-frame clones are kept and a portion is missing. The data show 80,000 to 100,000 clones, with approximately 92% seen just once and 2% to 3% held by the top ten. The chain is built from TRBV4-2 and TRBJ2-7; TRBD2 agrees at 7 bases. This sequence originates from a female donor with multiple sclerosis, enrolled in a pregnancy study. Sequenced material: peripheral blood, taken in the first trimester of pregnancy. The CDR3 region is CASSQEIVGGRAWEQYF. For the CDR3, the DNA is TGTGCCAGCAGCCAAGAGATTGTGGGGGGGAGGGCCTGGGAGCAGTACTTC.